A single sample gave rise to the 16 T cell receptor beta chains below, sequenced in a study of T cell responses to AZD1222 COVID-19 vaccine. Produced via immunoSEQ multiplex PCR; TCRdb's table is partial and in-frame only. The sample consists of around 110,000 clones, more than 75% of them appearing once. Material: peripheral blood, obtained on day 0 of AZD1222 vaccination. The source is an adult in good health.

CDR3 protein: CASSHSGQGLHSNQPQHF. DNA of the CDR3: TGTGCCAGCAGCCACTCGGGACAGGGGTTGCATAGCAATCAGCCCCAGCATTTT. This rearrangement joins TRBV11-3 to TRBJ1-5; 10 bases fit TRBD1. With 5 bases clipped from V and 0 bases from J, the junction kept 10 bases outside the gene matches. The CDR3 runs 18 residues. Germline CDR1 SGHNT, CDR2 YENEEA.

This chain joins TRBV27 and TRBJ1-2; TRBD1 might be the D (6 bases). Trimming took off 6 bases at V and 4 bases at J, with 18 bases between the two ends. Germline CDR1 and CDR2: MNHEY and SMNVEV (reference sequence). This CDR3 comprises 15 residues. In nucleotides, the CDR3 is TGTGCCAGCAGGCTAGACATGACAGGAGTCTATGGCTACACCTTC. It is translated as CASRLDMTGVYGYTF.

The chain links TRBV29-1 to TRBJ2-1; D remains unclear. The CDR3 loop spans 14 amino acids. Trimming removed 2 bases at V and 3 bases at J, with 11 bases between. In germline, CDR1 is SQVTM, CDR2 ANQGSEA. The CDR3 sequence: CSVEMGYDYNEQFF. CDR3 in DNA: TGCAGCGTTGAAATGGGCTACGACTACAATGAGCAGTTCTTC.

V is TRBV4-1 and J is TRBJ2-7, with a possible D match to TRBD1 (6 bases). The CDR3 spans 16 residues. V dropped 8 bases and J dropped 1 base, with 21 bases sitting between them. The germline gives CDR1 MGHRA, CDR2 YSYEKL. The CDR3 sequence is CASLLRPTGGSYEQYF. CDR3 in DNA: TGCGCCAGCCTCCTTAGACCGACAGGCGGATCCTACGAGCAGTACTTC.

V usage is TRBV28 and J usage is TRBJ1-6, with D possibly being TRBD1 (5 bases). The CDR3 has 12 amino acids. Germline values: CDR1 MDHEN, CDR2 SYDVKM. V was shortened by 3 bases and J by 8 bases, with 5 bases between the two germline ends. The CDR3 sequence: CASSLGDSPLHF. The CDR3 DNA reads TGTGCCAGCAGTTTGGGGGATTCACCCCTCCACTTT.

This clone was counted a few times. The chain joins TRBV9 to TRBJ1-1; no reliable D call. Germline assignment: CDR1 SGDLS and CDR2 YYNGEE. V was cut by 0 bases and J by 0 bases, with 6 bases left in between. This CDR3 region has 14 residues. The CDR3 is CASSVVSLNTEAFF. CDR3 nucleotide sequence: TGTGCCAGCAGCGTAGTCAGCCTGAACACTGAAGCTTTCTTT.

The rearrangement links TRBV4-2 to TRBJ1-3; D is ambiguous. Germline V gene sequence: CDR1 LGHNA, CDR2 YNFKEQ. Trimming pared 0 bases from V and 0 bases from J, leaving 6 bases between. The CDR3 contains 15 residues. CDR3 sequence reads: CASSQEWDSGNTIYF. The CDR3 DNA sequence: TGTGCCAGCAGCCAAGAGTGGGACTCTGGAAACACCATATATTTT.

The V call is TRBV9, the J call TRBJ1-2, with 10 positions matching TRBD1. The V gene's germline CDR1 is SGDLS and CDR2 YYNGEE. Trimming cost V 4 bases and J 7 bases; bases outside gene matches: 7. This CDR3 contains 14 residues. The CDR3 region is CASSPTGTGVGYTF. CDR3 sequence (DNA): TGTGCCAGCAGCCCTACCGGGACAGGGGTTGGCTACACCTTC.

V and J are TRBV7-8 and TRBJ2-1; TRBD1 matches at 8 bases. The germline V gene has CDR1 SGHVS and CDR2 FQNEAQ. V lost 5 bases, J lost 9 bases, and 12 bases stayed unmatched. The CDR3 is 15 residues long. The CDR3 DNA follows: TGTGCCAGCAGCCCCTACAGGGGGTTTGTTTTTGAGCAGTTCTTC. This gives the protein CASSPYRGFVFEQFF. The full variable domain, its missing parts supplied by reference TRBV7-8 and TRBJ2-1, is GAGVSQSPRYKVAKRGQDVALRCDPISGHVSLFWYQQALGQGPEFLTYFQNEAQLDKSGLPSDRFFAERPEGSVSTLKIQRTQQEDSAVYLCASSPYRGFVFEQFFGPGTRLTVL.

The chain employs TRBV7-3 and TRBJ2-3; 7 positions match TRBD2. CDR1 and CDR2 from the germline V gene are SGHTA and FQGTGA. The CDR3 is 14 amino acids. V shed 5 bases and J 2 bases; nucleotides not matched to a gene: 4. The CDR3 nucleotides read TGTGCCAGCAGCCCAGCGGGAATCACAGATACGCAGTATTTT. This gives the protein CASSPAGITDTQYF.

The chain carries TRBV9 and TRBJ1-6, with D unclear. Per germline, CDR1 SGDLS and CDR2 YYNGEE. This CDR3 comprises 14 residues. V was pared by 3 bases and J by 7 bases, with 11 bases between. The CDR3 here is CASSAGMGNSPLHF. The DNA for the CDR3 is TGTGCCAGCAGCGCCGGCATGGGCAATTCACCCCTCCACTTT.

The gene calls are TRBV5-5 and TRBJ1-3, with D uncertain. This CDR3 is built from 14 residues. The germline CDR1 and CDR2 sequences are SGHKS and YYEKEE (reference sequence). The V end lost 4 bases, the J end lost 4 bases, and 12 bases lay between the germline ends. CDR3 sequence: CASSPDAYGNTIYF. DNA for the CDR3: TGTGCCAGCAGCCCGGACGCTTACGGAAACACCATATATTTT.

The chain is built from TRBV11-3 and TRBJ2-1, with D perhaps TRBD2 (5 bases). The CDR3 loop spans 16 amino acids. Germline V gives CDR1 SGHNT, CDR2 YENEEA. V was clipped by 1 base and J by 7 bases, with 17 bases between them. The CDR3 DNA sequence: TGTGCCAGCAGCTTAGGTCTCCGAGGGCCGGGGAATGAGCAGTTCTTC. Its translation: CASSLGLRGPGNEQFF.

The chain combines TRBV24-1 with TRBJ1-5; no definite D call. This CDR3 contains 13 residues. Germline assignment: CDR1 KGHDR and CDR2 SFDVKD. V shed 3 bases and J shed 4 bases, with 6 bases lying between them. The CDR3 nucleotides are TGTGCCACCAGTGATCACGGAAATCAGCCCCAGCATTTT. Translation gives CATSDHGNQPQHF.

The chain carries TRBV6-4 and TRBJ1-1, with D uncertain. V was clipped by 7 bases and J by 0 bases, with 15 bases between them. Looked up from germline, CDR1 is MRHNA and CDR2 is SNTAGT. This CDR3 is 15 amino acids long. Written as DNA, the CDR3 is TGTGCCAGCAAAGTAGAGGATCATATGAACACTGAAGCTTTCTTT. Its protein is CASKVEDHMNTEAFF.

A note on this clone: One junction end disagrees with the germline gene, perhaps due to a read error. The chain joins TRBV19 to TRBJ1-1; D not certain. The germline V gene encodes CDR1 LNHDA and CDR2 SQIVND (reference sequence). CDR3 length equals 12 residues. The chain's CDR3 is CASSIPNSEAFF. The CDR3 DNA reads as TGTGCCAGTAGTATCCCGAACTCTGAAGCTTTCTTT.